These T cell receptor beta chains were read from a single sample in a study of Graves' ophthalmopathy and Graves' hyperthyroidism. Via MiXCR, TCRdb re-called the multiplex PCR reads, giving one row per CDR3 protein. This sample has approximately 1.2 million distinct CDR3 sequences; 36% occur once, and the top ten carry 11%. The specimen sequenced was peripheral blood or thyroid tissue (not recorded which). These receptors originate from an adult man with Graves' hyperthyroidism. Both conserved end residues are part of each CDR3. Each record gives: V gene, clone size, J gene, D gene, CDR3 DNA, CDR3 protein. D genes are given only for firm matches. Size is omitted from some rows. Given values are once, few, many or a class for expanded clones.

v_call: TRBV10-3
clone_size: .
j_call: TRBJ1-1
d_call: TRBD1
cdr3_nt: TGTGCCACGACAGGGAGCGGCACTGAAGCTTTCTTT
cdr3_aa: CATTGSGTEAFF

v_call: TRBV5-1
clone_size: many
j_call: TRBJ2-2
d_call: .
cdr3_nt: TGCGCCAGCAGCTATCAAACGAATGGGGAGCTGTTTTTT
cdr3_aa: CASSYQTNGELFF

v_call: TRBV10-3
clone_size: once
j_call: TRBJ2-5
d_call: .
cdr3_nt: TGTGCCAGCAGTCCCTCCAGTTGGGGGATTGCAGAGACCCAGTACTTC
cdr3_aa: CASSPSSWGIAETQYF

v_call: TRBV25-1
clone_size: .
j_call: TRBJ1-6
d_call: .
cdr3_nt: TGTGCCAGCAGGGGGGTCGGGCAGGGCGTCAATTCACCCCTCCACTTT
cdr3_aa: CASRGVGQGVNSPLHF

v_call: TRBV7-9
clone_size: .
j_call: TRBJ1-1
d_call: .
cdr3_nt: TGTGCCAGCAGCTTGAAACGGTACACTGAAGCTTTCTTT
cdr3_aa: CASSLKRYTEAFF

v_call: TRBV18
clone_size: .
j_call: TRBJ2-7
d_call: .
cdr3_nt: TGTGCCAGCTCACCATTTTCCGAACGAGAGCAGTACTTC
cdr3_aa: CASSPFSEREQYF

v_call: TRBV29-1
clone_size: many
j_call: TRBJ1-2
d_call: .
cdr3_nt: TGCAGCGTTGAAGATTCTTCCCCCACAGGGACTTATGGCTACACCTTC
cdr3_aa: CSVEDSSPTGTYGYTF

v_call: TRBV5-1
clone_size: many
j_call: TRBJ2-7
d_call: TRBD1
cdr3_nt: TGCGCCAGCAGCGGGACAGGGGCGTACGAGCAGTACTTC
cdr3_aa: CASSGTGAYEQYF

v_call: TRBV12-3/TRBV12-4
clone_size: many
j_call: TRBJ1-1
d_call: TRBD1
cdr3_nt: TGTGCCAGCAGGACCGGGACAGGCACTGAAGCTTTCTTT
cdr3_aa: CASRTGTGTEAFF

v_call: TRBV7-2
clone_size: .
j_call: TRBJ1-4
d_call: .
cdr3_nt: TGTGCCAGCAGCTTACACGGACCAAATGAAAAACTGTTTTTT
cdr3_aa: CASSLHGPNEKLFF

v_call: TRBV11-3
clone_size: many
j_call: TRBJ1-1
d_call: .
cdr3_nt: TGTGCCAGCAGCTTAAAGGGGGTGACTGAAGCTTTCTTT
cdr3_aa: CASSLKGVTEAFF

v_call: TRBV6-6
clone_size: .
j_call: TRBJ1-1
d_call: .
cdr3_nt: TGTGCCAGCAGTCCCCCCGGGGGGGACAACACTGAAGCTTTCTTT
cdr3_aa: CASSPPGGDNTEAFF

v_call: TRBV7-2
clone_size: .
j_call: TRBJ1-4
d_call: .
cdr3_nt: TGTGCCAGCAGCCTCCGGGGGGCCGGTGAAAAACTGTTTTTT
cdr3_aa: CASSLRGAGEKLFF

v_call: TRBV15
clone_size: .
j_call: TRBJ1-5
d_call: TRBD1
cdr3_nt: TGTGCCACCAGCAGAGGAGGACAGGGTGAGACCCAGCATTTT
cdr3_aa: CATSRGGQGETQHF

v_call: TRBV15
clone_size: .
j_call: TRBJ1-3
d_call: TRBD1
cdr3_nt: TGTGCCACCAGCAGAGTACAGGGGAATACCATATATTTT
cdr3_aa: CATSRVQGNTIYF

v_call: TRBV20-1
clone_size: few
j_call: TRBJ1-1
d_call: .
cdr3_nt: TGCAGTGCTAGAGATTCGAGACAGAGGAACACTGAAGCTTTCTTT
cdr3_aa: CSARDSRQRNTEAFF

v_call: TRBV9
clone_size: .
j_call: TRBJ2-1
d_call: .
cdr3_nt: TGTGCCAGCAGCTTATCGAGCGGAGCGCGCAATGAGCAGTTCTTC
cdr3_aa: CASSLSSGARNEQFF

v_call: TRBV7-2
clone_size: many
j_call: TRBJ1-5
d_call: .
cdr3_nt: TGTGCCAGCAGCCTTAGGATGGAGCCCCAGCATTTT
cdr3_aa: CASSLRMEPQHF

v_call: TRBV7-9
clone_size: .
j_call: TRBJ1-6
d_call: .
cdr3_nt: TGTGCCAGCAGCTTCCCGGGACGATCACCCCTCCACTTT
cdr3_aa: CASSFPGRSPLHF

v_call: TRBV7-2
clone_size: .
j_call: TRBJ1-6
d_call: TRBD1
cdr3_nt: TGTGCCAGCAGCCTTAGGGACAGCCAAAGATCCCTCCACTTT
cdr3_aa: CASSLRDSQRSLHF

v_call: TRBV15
clone_size: few
j_call: TRBJ1-2
d_call: .
cdr3_nt: TGTGCCACCAGCAGAGTTGGGGGCCGTGGCTACACCTTC
cdr3_aa: CATSRVGGRGYTF

v_call: TRBV5-4
clone_size: few
j_call: TRBJ2-2
d_call: .
cdr3_nt: TGTGCCAGCAGCTTAATTTCGAGGACCGGGGAGCTGTTTTTT
cdr3_aa: CASSLISRTGELFF

v_call: TRBV29-1
clone_size: .
j_call: TRBJ1-1
d_call: TRBD1
cdr3_nt: TGCAGCGTTGTGGGACAGGGGGTTCTGTTCACTGAAGCTTTCTTT
cdr3_aa: CSVVGQGVLFTEAFF

v_call: TRBV19
clone_size: many
j_call: TRBJ2-7
d_call: .
cdr3_nt: TGTGCCAGTAGTATCGAACAAGCCTACGAGCAGTACTTC
cdr3_aa: CASSIEQAYEQYF

v_call: TRBV11-2
clone_size: few
j_call: TRBJ2-7
d_call: .
cdr3_nt: TGTGCCAGCAGCCCCCGTCGGGGGAAGATATACGAGCAGTACTTC
cdr3_aa: CASSPRRGKIYEQYF

v_call: TRBV2
clone_size: many
j_call: TRBJ1-2
d_call: .
cdr3_nt: TGTGCCAGCAGTGAAGACTTACAGGGTGACTATGGCTACACCTTC
cdr3_aa: CASSEDLQGDYGYTF

v_call: TRBV5-1
clone_size: .
j_call: TRBJ1-1
d_call: .
cdr3_nt: TGCGCCAGCAGCTCGACGACTGAAGCTTTCTTT
cdr3_aa: CASSSTTEAFF

v_call: TRBV5-5
clone_size: many
j_call: TRBJ2-5
d_call: .
cdr3_nt: TGTGCCAGCAGCTTGAACCCTTACAGGGAGAGGGGGAAAGAGACCCAGTACTTC
cdr3_aa: CASSLNPYRERGKETQYF

v_call: TRBV7-2
clone_size: many
j_call: TRBJ2-7
d_call: .
cdr3_nt: TGTGCCAGCAGCCGATCCGGGACGGGCGAGCAGTACTTC
cdr3_aa: CASSRSGTGEQYF

v_call: TRBV13
clone_size: many
j_call: TRBJ2-5
d_call: .
cdr3_nt: TGTGCCAGCAGCACCTCAGGACAGTGGCAGCAAGAGACCCAGTACTTC
cdr3_aa: CASSTSGQWQQETQYF

v_call: TRBV29-1
clone_size: many
j_call: TRBJ1-2
d_call: TRBD1
cdr3_nt: TGCAGCGTTGGGGGGGGACAGGGGGCCCGAGCTAACTATGGCTACACCTTC
cdr3_aa: CSVGGGQGARANYGYTF

v_call: TRBV9
clone_size: .
j_call: TRBJ2-2
d_call: .
cdr3_nt: TGTGCCAGCAGCGTAGGGCCCCTGGGGGGATCAGGGGAGCTGTTTTTT
cdr3_aa: CASSVGPLGGSGELFF

v_call: TRBV5-1
clone_size: once
j_call: TRBJ2-7
d_call: .
cdr3_nt: TGCGCCAGCAGCTTGGGGGGACGGAGCGAGCAGTACTTC
cdr3_aa: CASSLGGRSEQYF

v_call: TRBV7-6
clone_size: few
j_call: TRBJ2-2
d_call: TRBD2
cdr3_nt: TGTGCCAGCAGCACACGGCCTAGCGGGGACACCGGGGAGCTGTTTTTT
cdr3_aa: CASSTRPSGDTGELFF

v_call: TRBV24-1
clone_size: many
j_call: TRBJ1-1
d_call: .
cdr3_nt: TGTGCCACATCGACGGGGAATGAAGCTTTCTTT
cdr3_aa: CATSTGNEAFF

v_call: TRBV19
clone_size: few
j_call: TRBJ1-2
d_call: .
cdr3_nt: TGTGCCAGTAGAACCCCGACAGCCGGGGGATTGGGCTACACCTTC
cdr3_aa: CASRTPTAGGLGYTF

v_call: TRBV20-1
clone_size: many
j_call: TRBJ2-7
d_call: TRBD2
cdr3_nt: TGCAGTGCTAGAGGGCTAGCGGGAGGTAACTACGAGCAGTACTTC
cdr3_aa: CSARGLAGGNYEQYF

v_call: TRBV4-3
clone_size: many
j_call: TRBJ2-7
d_call: TRBD1
cdr3_nt: TGCGCCAGCAGCCATGAAACAGGGGGCCCACAGTACTTC
cdr3_aa: CASSHETGGPQYF

v_call: TRBV7-3
clone_size: few
j_call: TRBJ2-2
d_call: .
cdr3_nt: TGTGCCAGCAGCTTATTGTCCGACGGGGAGCTGTTTTTT
cdr3_aa: CASSLLSDGELFF

v_call: TRBV29-1
clone_size: .
j_call: TRBJ2-5
d_call: TRBD1
cdr3_nt: TGCAACGTTGAAGATCTTGACAGGGAAGAGACCCAGTACTTC
cdr3_aa: CNVEDLDREETQYF

v_call: TRBV7-9
clone_size: .
j_call: TRBJ1-6
d_call: .
cdr3_nt: TGTGCCAGCAGCTCGCCGGGCCGCCAAGAGGGGGTCTCACCCCTCCACTTT
cdr3_aa: CASSSPGRQEGVSPLHF

v_call: TRBV7-2
clone_size: many
j_call: TRBJ1-2
d_call: TRBD1
cdr3_nt: TGTGCCAGCGCCACACAGGGGTTTCAAGTTGGCTACACCTTC
cdr3_aa: CASATQGFQVGYTF

v_call: TRBV5-1
clone_size: .
j_call: TRBJ2-7
d_call: TRBD2
cdr3_nt: TGCGCCAGCAGCTTGTTGCGGGGGGACGGGGAGCAGTACTTC
cdr3_aa: CASSLLRGDGEQYF

v_call: TRBV25-1
clone_size: .
j_call: TRBJ2-7
d_call: TRBD2
cdr3_nt: TGTGCCAGCAGTCAAGCGGGAGTGGACTACGAGCAGTACTTC
cdr3_aa: CASSQAGVDYEQYF

v_call: TRBV9
clone_size: many
j_call: TRBJ2-7
d_call: .
cdr3_nt: TGTGCCAGCAGCCCAGGGCCCCGGCTGGCCTACGAGCAGTACTTC
cdr3_aa: CASSPGPRLAYEQYF

v_call: TRBV10-3
clone_size: many
j_call: TRBJ2-7
d_call: .
cdr3_nt: TGTGCCATCAGACCCGACAACTCCTACGAGCAGTACTTC
cdr3_aa: CAIRPDNSYEQYF

v_call: TRBV9
clone_size: .
j_call: TRBJ2-7
d_call: TRBD1
cdr3_nt: TGTGCCAGCTCACCACCTGGACAGGGAGAACAGTACTTC
cdr3_aa: CASSPPGQGEQYF

v_call: TRBV7-9
clone_size: .
j_call: TRBJ2-5
d_call: .
cdr3_nt: TGTGCCAGCATGGTGAGGCAGCAGACCGGGGAGACCCAGTACTTC
cdr3_aa: CASMVRQQTGETQYF

v_call: TRBV10-2
clone_size: few
j_call: TRBJ2-5
d_call: TRBD2
cdr3_nt: TGCGCCAGCAGTGAGCCTAGCGGGGGGTACCAAGAGACCCAGTACTTC
cdr3_aa: CASSEPSGGYQETQYF

v_call: TRBV20-1
clone_size: many
j_call: TRBJ1-5
d_call: .
cdr3_nt: TGCAGTGCAGGGACGACACCGTACCAGCCCCAGCATTTT
cdr3_aa: CSAGTTPYQPQHF

v_call: TRBV12-3/TRBV12-4
clone_size: .
j_call: TRBJ2-2
d_call: .
cdr3_nt: TGTGCCAGCAGTTACTTTTCATCGGGCACCGGGGAGCTGTTTTTT
cdr3_aa: CASSYFSSGTGELFF

v_call: TRBV12-3/TRBV12-4
clone_size: .
j_call: TRBJ2-7
d_call: TRBD1
cdr3_nt: TGTGCCAGCAGCCTGTCGGACAGGGGGTCCCACGAGCAGTACTTC
cdr3_aa: CASSLSDRGSHEQYF

v_call: TRBV20-1
clone_size: .
j_call: TRBJ1-6
d_call: TRBD1
cdr3_nt: TGCAGTGCTAGAGTACGGGACAGGTCCTCGAATAATTCACCCCTCCACTTT
cdr3_aa: CSARVRDRSSNNSPLHF

v_call: TRBV29-1
clone_size: .
j_call: TRBJ2-7
d_call: .
cdr3_nt: TGCAGCGTTAGACCACAGGGTCACGAGCAGTACTTC
cdr3_aa: CSVRPQGHEQYF